Listed here are 16 T cell receptor beta chains from one sample, sequenced in a study of regulatory T cells in long-lasting Graves disease. Documented time point: persistent/refractory GD, antithyroid drugs over 5 years with positive TRAb. TCR sequences were obtained from RNA taken from PBMCs. Arm-PCR of CDR3 regions and iRepertoire HTBI primers were used to build TCR beta libraries. From the multiplex PCR reads, TCRdb called clonotypes with MiXCR, one entry per CDR3 protein. This sample has some 420,000 distinct CDR3 sequences, with about 22% found just once. Sample: peripheral blood mononuclear cells (PBMCs), taken when the disease was refractory, from a patient treated with antithyroid drugs. Receptor source: a female donor with Graves disease.

This chain uses TRBV7-2 with TRBJ2-7, with 9 bases fitting TRBD1. CDR1 is SGHTA and CDR2 is FQGNSA in the germline V gene. The CDR3 has 17 residues. Trimming removed 2 bases from V and 3 bases from J; junction bases left unmatched: 11. As DNA, the CDR3 is TGTGCCAGCAGCTTATTTGGGGCGGGACAGGGTCTCTACGAGCAGTACTTC. Its protein product is CASSLFGAGQGLYEQYF. The variable domain in full, with the rest retrieved from reference TRBV7-2 and TRBJ2-7, is GAGVSQSPSNKVTEKGKDVELRCDPISGHTALYWYRQSLGQGLEFLIYFQGNSAPDKSGLPSDRFSAERTGGSVSTLTIQRTQQEDSAVYLCASSLFGAGQGLYEQYFGPGTRLTVT.

In this sample, this clonotype turned up many times. The chain carries TRBV7-2 and TRBJ1-1, with a possible D match to TRBD1 (5 bases). Trimming shortened V by 2 bases and J by 5 bases, and 12 bases separated the two germline ends. Per germline, CDR1 SGHTA and CDR2 FQGNSA. CDR3 length equals 14 residues. The CDR3 protein is CASSLRGVGTEAFF. The CDR3 DNA follows: TGTGCCAGCAGCTTAAGGGGAGTAGGGACTGAAGCTTTCTTT.

This clonotype was observed many times. The J gene is TRBJ1-2, the V gene TRBV6-1; a weak D match, TRBD1 (5 bases). Looked up from germline, CDR1 is MNHNS and CDR2 is SASEGT. Trimming took off 5 bases at V and 8 bases at J, with 15 bases between the two ends. The CDR3 spans 13 residues. This CDR3 reads CASSRSGFGGYTF. The CDR3, as DNA: TGTGCCAGCAGTCGCTCAGGGTTTGGCGGCTACACCTTC.

The chain couples TRBV6-5 to TRBJ2-1; possibly TRBD1 for D (6 bases). The germline V gene has CDR1 MNHEY and CDR2 SVGAGI. The CDR3 spans 18 residues. The V end was cut by 2 bases, the J end by 5 bases, with 22 bases between. CDR3 in amino acids: CASSYQRVAGATNNEQFF. DNA for the CDR3: TGTGCCAGCAGTTACCAACGGGTAGCAGGGGCAACTAACAATGAGCAGTTCTTC.

There are many counts of this clonotype. Relative to the germline gene, one junction end is altered; a read error may explain this. The genes are TRBV12-3 or TRBV12-4 and TRBJ2-2; TRBD1 matches 7 bases. This CDR3 is built from 16 residues. CDR3 in DNA: TGTGCCAGCAGTTTTCCGCCCGGCAGGGGGAACGGGGAGCTATTTTTT. This codes for CASSFPPGRGNGELFF.

This rearrangement joins TRBV9 to TRBJ2-5, with D tentatively TRBD1 (7 bases). Germline-derived CDR1 and CDR2 are SGDLS and YYNGEE. The CDR3 runs to 15 residues. Trimming took off 3 bases at V and 5 bases at J, with 17 bases between the two ends. CDR3 bases: TGTGCCAGCAGCGACAGAACAGGGGACTGGGAGACCCAGTACTTC. The encoded protein is CASSDRTGDWETQYF.

This clonotype has only a few counts. The chain carries TRBV11-2 and TRBJ2-7, with D tentatively TRBD1 (5 bases). Germline lookup yields CDR1 SGHAT and CDR2 FQNNGV. The CDR3 spans 14 residues. Trimming pared 4 bases from V and 2 bases from J, leaving 12 bases between. The DNA for the CDR3 is TGTGCCAGCAGCTCAGGGATTGGGGCCTACGAGCAGTACTTC. It codes for CASSSGIGAYEQYF.

This chain links TRBV12-3 or TRBV12-4 with TRBJ1-3; D perhaps matches TRBD1 (5 bases). The V end lost 3 bases, the J end lost 0 bases, and 6 bases lay between the germline ends. This CDR3 region has 14 residues. The CDR3 bases are TGTGCCAGCAGTTTTGGGACCTCTGGAAACACCATATATTTT. Its protein is CASSFGTSGNTIYF.

Only a few counts were recorded for this clonotype. The rearrangement uses TRBV28 and TRBJ1-6; unclear D gene. Germline V CDR1 and CDR2: MDHEN, SYDVKM. The germline V and J ends were trimmed by 6 bases and 9 bases, with 9 bases remaining between them. CDR3 length: 12 amino acids. CDR3 sequence reads: CASRGGFSPLHF. In DNA, the CDR3 is TGTGCCAGCAGGGGAGGATTTTCACCCCTCCACTTT.

This clonotype has at least ten counts. The chain employs TRBV30 and TRBJ1-4, with no clear D. The CDR3 has 14 amino acids. V lost 1 base to trimming and J lost 4 bases, with 10 bases between them. Germline V CDR1 and CDR2: GTSNPN, SVGIG (reference sequence). CDR3 DNA sequence: TGTGCCTGGAGTGGGACCTTAGATAATGAAAAACTGTTTTTT. This sequence encodes CAWSGTLDNEKLFF.

This clonotype appeared a few times. The chain uses TRBV27 and TRBJ1-5; D gene unclear. This CDR3 spans 14 amino acids. Trimming removed 0 bases from V and 6 bases from J, with 9 bases in between. CDR1 is MNHEY and CDR2 is SMNVEV in the germline V gene (reference sequence). The CDR3: CASSLSAGSQPQHF. The CDR3 nucleotides read TGTGCCAGCAGTTTATCGGCGGGAAGTCAGCCCCAGCATTTT.

This clonotype was counted between two and nine times. The chain couples TRBV6-1 to TRBJ2-2; 9 nucleotides agree with TRBD2. The V gene's germline CDR1 is MNHNS and CDR2 SASEGT. The CDR3 loop spans 15 amino acids. J was trimmed by 8 bases and V by 4 bases; bases with no gene match: 8. This chain's CDR3 is CASSASGRIFGELFF. DNA for the CDR3: TGTGCCAGCAGTGCCAGCGGGAGGATTTTTGGGGAGCTGTTTTTT.

This clonotype appeared a few times. This chain joins TRBV20-1 and TRBJ2-5; D gene uncertain. The V gene lost 2 bases and the J gene lost 4 bases, with 14 bases spanning the gap. The germline CDR1 and CDR2 sequences are DFQATT and SNEGSKA (reference sequence). CDR3 length equals 14 residues. The CDR3 bases are TGCAGTGCTAGACGGACGGATACCCGAGAGACCCAGTACTTC. Translated: CSARRTDTRETQYF.

For this clonotype: This likely came from a read error, as a far larger clone is one base away. This CDR3 is missing its conserved last phenylalanine or tryptophan, likely due to a read error. This chain uses TRBV7-9 with TRBJ1-2; D gene ambiguous. Trimming took 4 bases from V and 3 from J, leaving 9 bases between them. Germline CDR1 is SEHNR and CDR2 is FQNEAQ (reference sequence). The CDR3 consists of 13 residues. CDR3 in DNA: TGTGCCAGCAGCTCTCTGGAGGACTATGGCTACACCCTC. Translated, it gives CASSSLEDYGYTL.

This clonotype has at least ten counts. J is TRBJ1-4 and V is TRBV7-2; TRBD1 aligns across 8 bases. The germline CDR1 and CDR2 sequences are SGHTA and FQGNSA. This CDR3 is 15 amino acids long. The V and J ends lost 3 bases and 7 bases, in that order; junction bases with no gene match: 7. The CDR3 protein is CASSFQEGTGEKLFF. The CDR3 bases are TGTGCCAGCAGCTTTCAGGAAGGGACAGGTGAAAAACTGTTTTTT.

As regards this clonotype: A much larger clone differs by one base, so this may be a read error. J is TRBJ1-2 and V is TRBV7-2; D gene ambiguous. Looked up from germline, CDR1 is SGHTA and CDR2 is FQGNSA. The CDR3 length is 12 residues. The CDR3 is CASSIARSGYTF. The CDR3 DNA is TGTGCCAGCAGCATAGCGAGGTCGGGCTACACCTTC.